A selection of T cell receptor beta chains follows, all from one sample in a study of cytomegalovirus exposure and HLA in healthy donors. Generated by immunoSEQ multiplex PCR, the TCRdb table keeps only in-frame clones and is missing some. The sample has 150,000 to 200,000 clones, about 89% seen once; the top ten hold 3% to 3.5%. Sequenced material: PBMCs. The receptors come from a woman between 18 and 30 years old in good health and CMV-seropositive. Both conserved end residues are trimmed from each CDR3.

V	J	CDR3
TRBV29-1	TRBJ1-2	SVEGLIQQGNYGYT
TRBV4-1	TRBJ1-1	ASSQDRVLSSAF
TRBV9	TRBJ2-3	ASSRGGGSGTDTQY
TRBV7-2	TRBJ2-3	ASSEVAGGSTDTQY
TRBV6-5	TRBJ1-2	ASSYSGFGSGYT
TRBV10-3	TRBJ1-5	AISENTNPNQPQH
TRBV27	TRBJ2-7	ASSRVGTSGTYEQY
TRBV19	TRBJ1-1	ASSEQRNTEAF
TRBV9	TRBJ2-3	ASSVYLAGGPDTQY
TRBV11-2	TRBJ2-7	ASSRPGAGEQY
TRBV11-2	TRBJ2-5	ASSRDRGETQY
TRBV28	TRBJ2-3	ASSLLAGTTDTQY
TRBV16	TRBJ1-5	ASSQDSNQPQH
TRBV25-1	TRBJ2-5	ASSESGLAGGETQY
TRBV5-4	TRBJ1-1	ASRRGPNTEAF
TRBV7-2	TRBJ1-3	ASSHTGGSGNTIY
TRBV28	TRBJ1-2	ASSLGFRGMDGYT
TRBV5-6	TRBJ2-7	ASSDSGQGEHEQY
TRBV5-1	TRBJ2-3	ASSLGPGLATDTQY